The 20 T cell receptor beta chains reported below all come from one sample, sequenced in a study of T cells in Graves' hyperthyroidism and ophthalmopathy. It was RNA transcripts that yielded the amplified TCR beta CDR3 regions. The study used the HTBI primer set for a first-round RT-PCR of the TCR CDR3. TCRdb recomputed calls from the multiplex PCR reads with MiXCR, one row per CDR3 protein. The repertoire holds hundreds of thousands of distinct CDR3 sequences, around 15% seen once, with approximately 10% in the top ten. The sequenced sample consisted of blood. The receptors were sampled from a woman in her late teens or twenties with Graves' hyperthyroidism.

This clonotype was found many times. The CDR3 region has the DNA TGTGCCAGCAGTTTGAGTTTCCAAGAGACCCAGTACTTC. This codes for CASSLSFQETQYF. V and J are TRBV6-2 or TRBV6-3 and TRBJ2-5; D uncertain. Trimming took off 4 bases at V and 1 base at J, with 7 bases between the two ends. The CDR3 extends over 13 amino acids. The germline V gene has CDR1 MNHEY and CDR2 SVGEGT.

This clonotype has more than one count but fewer than ten. A much larger clone lies a single base off, so this may be a read error. This chain joins TRBV7-9 and TRBJ1-2; no clear D gene. Germline values: CDR1 SEHNR, CDR2 FQNEAQ (reference sequence). V was pared by 5 bases and J by 7 bases, with 14 bases between. CDR3 length: 13 residues. The CDR3 nucleotides are TGTGCCAGCAGCCACGTTTCGGGTTCTGGCTACACCTTC. Its protein is CASSHVSGSGYTF.

This clonotype came up many times. The chain carries TRBV20-1 and TRBJ2-5; 10 bases fit TRBD2. CDR1 and CDR2 (germline): DFQATT, SNEGSKA (reference sequence). The CDR3 has 15 residues. V lost 6 bases to trimming and J lost 4 bases; unmatched junction nucleotides: 11. Written as DNA, the CDR3 is TGCAGTGCCCTTCTCAGCGGGAGGGCCAGAGAGACCCAGTACTTC. This encodes CSALLSGRARETQYF.

Here the CDR3 reads CASSQDPMANLAYNEQFF. CDR3 sequence (DNA): TGTGCCAGCAGCCAAGACCCTATGGCTAACCTAGCCTACAATGAGCAGTTCTTC. This chain uses TRBV4-2 with TRBJ2-1; D is unclear. CDR1 is LGHNA, CDR2 YNFKEQ, per germline. This CDR3 region has 18 residues. V was cut by 0 bases and J by 2 bases, with 17 bases left in between.

The rearrangement links TRBV5-5 to TRBJ1-2; tentative D call: TRBD1 (5 bases). With 1 base removed from V and 6 bases from J, the gap between germline ends came to 10 bases. The germline CDR1 and CDR2 sequences are SGHKS and YYEKEE (reference sequence). The CDR3 contains 13 residues. The CDR3 region is CASSLTGKDGYTF. DNA of the CDR3: TGTGCCAGCAGCTTGACAGGAAAAGATGGCTACACCTTC.

This clonotype has a count of ten or more. The chain couples TRBV12-3 or TRBV12-4 to TRBJ2-3; TRBD1 matches at 10 bases. With V trimmed by 6 bases and J by 4 bases, 7 bases remained unmatched. The CDR3 contains 15 residues. CDR3: CASSPLGTGADTQYF. The CDR3 region has the DNA TGTGCCAGCAGCCCCTTGGGGACAGGGGCAGATACGCAGTATTTT.

This chain connects TRBV28 to TRBJ1-2; 7 nucleotides align to TRBD1. Germline V gives CDR1 MDHEN, CDR2 SYDVKM. With V trimmed by 2 bases and J by 9 bases, 9 bases remained unmatched. The CDR3 is 14 amino acids. The CDR3 DNA reads as TGTGCCAGCAGTTTAAAGGGGGCGGATATCAGCTACACCTTC. Its protein is CASSLKGADISYTF.

This clonotype was counted many times. The chain recombines TRBV28 with TRBJ1-1; possibly TRBD1 for D (6 bases). Germline V gives CDR1 MDHEN, CDR2 SYDVKM. V lost 6 bases, J lost 1 base, and 12 bases lay in between. The CDR3 is 14 residues long. This CDR3 is CASRTTGPNTEAFF. The CDR3 nucleotides are TGTGCCAGCAGAACCACAGGGCCGAACACTGAAGCTTTCTTT.

This clonotype occurred a few times. The chain couples TRBV28 to TRBJ1-2; D is perhaps TRBD1 (5 bases). The germline CDR1 and CDR2 sequences are MDHEN and SYDVKM. This CDR3 comprises 13 residues. V dropped 1 base and J dropped 8 bases, with 11 bases sitting between them. CDR3 coding DNA: TGTGCCAGCAGTTTATTGGGTGGGGGGGGCTACACCTTC. Translating gives CASSLLGGGGYTF.

This chain links TRBV19 with TRBJ2-7; TRBD1 matches 9 bases. V lost 2 bases and J lost 6; bases outside the gene matches: 5. CDR3 size: 14 residues. Germline CDR1 is LNHDA and CDR2 is SQIVND (reference sequence). Here the CDR3 DNA reads TGTGCCAGTAGTATATCGGGACAGGGTGCCGAGCAGTACTTC. Its protein product is CASSISGQGAEQYF. Complete variable domain (other parts from reference TRBV19 and TRBJ2-7): DGGITQSPKYLFRKEGQNVTLSCEQNLNHDAMYWYRQDPGQGLRLIYYSQIVNDFQKGDIAEGYSVSREKKESFPLTVTSAQKNPTAFYLCASSISGQGAEQYFGPGTRLTVT.

This clonotype was seen repeatedly, ten times or more. This chain links TRBV11-2 with TRBJ2-7; maybe TRBD2 (6 bases). Germline V gene sequence: CDR1 SGHAT, CDR2 FQNNGV. The CDR3 consists of 15 residues. Trimming cost V 4 bases and J 2 bases, with 15 bases left between them. Here the CDR3 DNA reads TGTGCCAGCAGCTCCTACCCTAGCGCTACCTACGAGCAGTACTTC. Its translation: CASSSYPSATYEQYF.

To note about this clonotype: A read error may explain this, as a much larger clone is one base away. The rearrangement uses TRBV2 and TRBJ2-3, with 7 positions matching TRBD1. The germline V gene has CDR1 SNHLY and CDR2 FYNNEI. CDR3 length: 16 residues. Here the CDR3 DNA reads TGTGCCAGCAGTGAAGTCCGGGACAGTAGCACAGATATGCAGTATTTT. It is translated as CASSEVRDSSTDMQYF.

The rearrangement uses TRBV10-3 and TRBJ1-4, with 9 nucleotides matching TRBD1. The CDR3 is made up of 18 amino acids. V was clipped by 5 bases and J by 2 bases; unmatched bases: 12. Looked up from germline, CDR1 is ENHRY and CDR2 is SYGVKD. The CDR3 DNA sequence: TGTGCCATCAGTCCTTCGAGGTACAGGGGGCCGACTAATGAAAAACTGTTTTTT. Its translation: CAISPSRYRGPTNEKLFF.

This clonotype was seen more than once but under ten times. This chain uses TRBV29-1 with TRBJ1-2; D gene uncertain. V gave up 5 bases and J gave up 1 base, with 5 bases separating them. The CDR3 has 11 residues. Germline assignment: CDR1 SQVTM and CDR2 ANQGSEA. Here the CDR3 reads CSVTVNYGYTF. In nucleotides, the CDR3 is TGCAGCGTTACAGTTAACTATGGCTACACCTTC.

The V gene is TRBV10-2, the J gene TRBJ1-3; D not resolved. V shed 3 bases and J shed 3 bases, with 18 bases lying between them. Germline CDR1 WSHSY, CDR2 SAAADI. CDR3 length equals 17 residues. The CDR3 coding sequence is TGCGCCAGCAGTGAATTATCCCGAACCCTCCTTGGAAACACCATATATTTT. Its protein product is CASSELSRTLLGNTIYF.

This chain joins TRBV7-3 and TRBJ2-1, with TRBD1 as a possible D gene (6 bases). The CDR3 consists of 19 residues. V was shortened by 0 bases and J by 4 bases, with 22 bases between the two germline ends. Germline loops: CDR1 SGHTA, CDR2 FQGTGA. CDR3 DNA sequence: TGTGCCAGCAGCTTAACCGCCTGGGGAAACAGGGCTGGATACAATGAGCAGTTCTTC. Protein sequence: CASSLTAWGNRAGYNEQFF. Looking up the rest from reference TRBV7-3 and TRBJ2-1 gives the full variable domain: GAGVSQTPSNKVTEKGKYVELRCDPISGHTALYWYRQSLGQGPEFLIYFQGTGAADDSGLPNDRFFAVRPEGSVSTLKIQRTERGDSAVYLCASSLTAWGNRAGYNEQFFGPGTRLTVL.

This clonotype was counted at least ten times. J is TRBJ2-2 and V is TRBV7-8; 8 nucleotides match TRBD2. V lost 7 bases and J lost 8; bases outside the gene matches: 9. This CDR3 spans 14 amino acids. Germline CDR1 is SGHVS and CDR2 is FQNEAQ. The CDR3 nucleotides read TGTGCCAGCACGGCGGGAGGCCTTGGAGGGGAGCTGTTTTTT. It yields the protein CASTAGGLGGELFF. The whole variable domain, remainder taken from reference TRBV7-8 and TRBJ2-2, is GAGVSQSPRYKVAKRGQDVALRCDPISGHVSLFWYQQALGQGPEFLTYFQNEAQLDKSGLPSDRFFAERPEGSVSTLKIQRTQQEDSAVYLCASTAGGLGGELFFGEGSRLTVL.

This clonotype has a count of ten or more. The genes are TRBV12-3 or TRBV12-4 and TRBJ2-7; 7 bases align to TRBD2. V lost 3 bases, J lost 9 bases, and 5 bases stayed unmatched. CDR3 length: 12 amino acids. CDR3 loop: CASSLYTGGQYF. The DNA for the CDR3 is TGTGCCAGCAGTTTGTACACGGGAGGGCAGTACTTC.

This rearrangement joins TRBV7-2 to TRBJ2-7; no clear D. The germline V and J ends were trimmed by 6 bases and 6 bases, with 18 bases remaining between them. CDR1 SGHTA and CDR2 FQGNSA come from the germline V gene. This CDR3 comprises 14 residues. The CDR3 DNA follows: TGTGCCAGCAGACTTGGTGAAGGTTTTCTCGAGCAGTACTTC. Encoded protein: CASRLGEGFLEQYF. The whole variable domain, filled in from reference TRBV7-2 and TRBJ2-7, reads GAGVSQSPSNKVTEKGKDVELRCDPISGHTALYWYRQSLGQGLEFLIYFQGNSAPDKSGLPSDRFSAERTGGSVSTLTIQRTQQEDSAVYLCASRLGEGFLEQYFGPGTRLTVT.

The table lists this clonotype with a few counts. The V gene is TRBV27, the J gene TRBJ2-5; 9 bases map to TRBD2. CDR1 MNHEY and CDR2 SMNVEV come from the germline V gene (reference sequence). After removal of 5 bases from V and 4 bases from J, the junction contained 8 bases not matched to a gene. This CDR3 is built from 15 residues. The CDR3 nucleotides are TGTGCCAGCAGTGGTCTAGCGGGGCCTCGAGAGACCCAGTACTTC. Its translation is CASSGLAGPRETQYF.